This TCR beta chain was recovered during a study of CD8+ T cells in alopecia areata. Across the whole study: The graft donors were approximately 6-12-month-old C3H/HeJ mice with spontaneous alopecia, and their skin went to roughly 6-10-week-old female C3H/HeJ mice.

With regard to this clone: What it binds is not known. Genes and germline come from the mouse.

Study results and caveats: Scalp samples also contribute reads from the resident alphabeta T cells found in normal skin.

RNA extraction was followed by reverse transcription into cDNA, which acted as the sequencing template. Assay used: immunoSEQ multiplex PCR; TCRdb lists only in-frame clones, some missing. Listed for the sample are roughly 120,000 clones, none seen a single time. This receptor was taken from a C3H/HeJ mouse with alopecia areata. These mice share the MHC haplotype H2-k. Source material: lesional skin.

CDR3 DNA (partial): TGTGCCTGGGACAGCAAAAACTATGCT. This sequence encodes CAWDSKNYA. The CDR3 in its entirety is CAWDSKNYAEQFF. This rearrangement joins TRBV31 to TRBJ2-1, with D possibly matching TRBD1 (5 bases). The read ends 4 residues early relative to the CDR3; the germline J gene fills the gap. This CDR3 comprises 13 residues. The germline V gene has CDR1 GKSSPN and CDR2 SITVG. The V and J ends lost 5 bases and 1 base respectively, with 9 bases between them.